These T cell receptor beta chains were read from a single sample in a study of CD8 T cells in ankylosing spondylitis. MiXCR, applied by TCRdb to the 5' RACE reads, yields one record per CDR3 protein. The profile shows about 360,000 distinct CDR3 sequences, 20% of them singletons. The sequencing sample was made of blood, either unsorted or a sorted T cell fraction (not recorded which). The receptors shown here come from a male donor with ankylosing spondylitis or in good health (not recorded which). The CDR3 runs from the conserved cysteine through the conserved F or W. The D gene is left open where the match is weak. Clone size appears in some rows only: once, few, many, or a class for an expanded clone.

V	size	J	D	CDR3	DNA
TRBV28	few	TRBJ2-3	TRBD2	CASTTRGGTDTQYF	TGTGCCAGCACCACCCGGGGGGGCACAGATACGCAGTATTTT
TRBV5-6	.	TRBJ1-5	.	CASSLSPGSNQPQHF	TGTGCCAGCAGCTTGAGTCCAGGGAGCAATCAGCCCCAGCATTTT
TRBV12-3/TRBV12-4	.	TRBJ1-5	.	CASSSPGEVNQPQHF	TGTGCCAGCAGCTCCCCCGGGGAGGTCAATCAGCCCCAGCATTTT
TRBV10-2	.	TRBJ2-7	.	CASSEFGGGEQYF	TGCGCCAGCAGTGAGTTCGGGGGCGGCGAGCAGTACTTC
TRBV9	.	TRBJ2-7	.	CASSESGVPPYEQYF	TGTGCCAGCAGCGAGTCCGGGGTACCCCCCTACGAGCAGTACTTC
TRBV7-9	few	TRBJ1-3	.	CASSPRPPGTSGNTIYF	TGTGCCAGCAGCCCCCGGCCGCCTGGCACCTCTGGAAACACCATATATTTT
TRBV12-3/TRBV12-4	.	TRBJ2-5	TRBD2	CASSLGGGPPKTQYF	TGTGCCAGCAGTTTAGGCGGGGGGCCTCCCAAGACCCAGTACTTC
TRBV7-9	few	TRBJ1-6	.	CASSLAALHF	TGTGCCAGCAGCTTAGCGGCCCTCCACTTT
TRBV28	many	TRBJ2-2	.	CASRPDTGELFF	TGTGCCAGCAGGCCCGACACCGGGGAGCTGTTTTTT
TRBV10-3	.	TRBJ2-2	TRBD2	CAISELAENTGELFF	TGTGCCATCAGTGAACTAGCGGAGAACACCGGGGAGCTGTTTTTT
TRBV5-1	few	TRBJ2-7	.	CASSFSGTPSSYEQYF	TGCGCCAGCAGTTTTTCCGGGACACCGAGCTCCTACGAGCAGTACTTC
TRBV10-2	few	TRBJ2-7	.	CASSTSRYEQYF	TGCGCCAGCAGTACCTCCCGCTACGAGCAGTACTTC
TRBV2	.	TRBJ2-1	.	CASSASRYNEQFF	TGTGCCAGCAGTGCGAGTCGGTACAATGAGCAGTTCTTC
TRBV3-1	.	TRBJ2-1	.	CAISPPSFSGLPYNEQFF	TGTGCCATCAGCCCACCCAGTTTCAGCGGATTACCCTACAATGAGCAGTTCTTC
TRBV29-1	few	TRBJ2-1	.	CSVELRTPYNEQFF	TGCAGCGTTGAGCTAAGGACCCCCTACAATGAGCAGTTCTTC
TRBV12-3/TRBV12-4	.	TRBJ2-7	TRBD2	CASSLAASGGPEQYF	TGTGCCAGCAGTTTAGCGGCTAGCGGGGGCCCCGAGCAGTACTTC
TRBV12-3/TRBV12-4	few	TRBJ1-3	.	CASSLLGTIYF	TGTGCCAGCAGCCTCCTTGGCACCATATATTTT
TRBV4-2	.	TRBJ2-1	TRBD2	CASSPQPGGSYNEQFF	TGTGCCAGCAGCCCCCAACCGGGGGGGTCTTACAATGAGCAGTTCTTC
TRBV29-1	.	TRBJ2-1	TRBD1	CSVGRTGAFSYNEQFF	TGCAGCGTTGGACGGACAGGGGCCTTCTCCTACAATGAGCAGTTCTTC
TRBV4-1	.	TRBJ1-5	.	CASSQDPGLLSNQPQHF	TGCGCCAGCAGCCAAGATCCGGGACTGCTTAGCAATCAGCCCCAGCATTTT
TRBV10-3	once	TRBJ1-1	.	CAISESENREDTEAFF	TGTGCCATCAGTGAGTCTGAGAACAGGGAGGACACTGAAGCTTTCTTT
TRBV4-1	few	TRBJ2-1	TRBD2	CASSQELAGGPSVYNEQFF	TGCGCCAGCAGCCAAGAACTAGCGGGGGGGCCGTCTGTCTACAATGAGCAGTTCTTC
TRBV6-5	few	TRBJ2-7	TRBD1	CASSYDSPGTGYYEQYF	TGTGCCAGCAGTTACGATTCGCCTGGGACAGGTTACTACGAGCAGTACTTC
TRBV12-3/TRBV12-4	.	TRBJ1-5	.	CASSFFPNQPQHF	TGTGCCAGCAGTTTCTTCCCCAATCAGCCCCAGCATTTT
TRBV7-9	few	TRBJ2-3	.	CASSVAGVADTQYF	TGTGCCAGCAGCGTCGCAGGGGTGGCAGATACGCAGTATTTT
TRBV10-3	few	TRBJ2-3	TRBD1	CAISESMGTGSTDTQYF	TGTGCCATCAGTGAGTCAATGGGGACAGGGAGCACAGATACGCAGTATTTT
TRBV11-2	.	TRBJ2-1	.	CASSFLGAEQFF	TGTGCCAGCAGCTTCTTAGGGGCTGAGCAGTTCTTC
TRBV29-1	.	TRBJ2-2	.	CSVEGTGETGELFF	TGCAGCGTTGAGGGGACGGGGGAGACCGGGGAGCTGTTTTTT
TRBV27	few	TRBJ2-5	.	CASSLLGDDGTQYF	TGTGCCAGCAGTCTCCTGGGGGACGATGGGACCCAGTACTTC
TRBV12-3/TRBV12-4	few	TRBJ1-1	.	CASSFQTMNTEAFF	TGTGCCAGCAGTTTTCAGACCATGAACACTGAAGCTTTCTTT
TRBV5-6	.	TRBJ2-1	TRBD2	CASRGTSGGANEQFF	TGTGCCAGCAGGGGGACTAGCGGGGGGGCCAATGAGCAGTTCTTC
TRBV12-3/TRBV12-4	few	TRBJ1-2	TRBD1	CASSALTGGFYGYTF	TGTGCCAGCAGCGCCTTGACAGGGGGATTCTATGGCTACACCTTC
TRBV7-8	.	TRBJ2-5	.	CASSLSYRLGLGETQYF	TGTGCCAGCAGCTTAAGCTATCGACTGGGGCTTGGAGAGACCCAGTACTTC
TRBV5-8	.	TRBJ2-5	TRBD2	CASSSLLAGDEKETQYF	TGTGCCAGCAGTTCACTACTAGCGGGGGACGAGAAAGAGACCCAGTACTTC
TRBV7-3	.	TRBJ2-1	.	CASSLTLLHEQFF	TGTGCCAGCAGCCTGACCCTCCTGCATGAGCAGTTCTTC